This is a list of T cell receptor beta chains from one sample in a study of blood T cell repertoires in COVID-19. Libraries were prepared by immunoSEQ multiplex PCR; TCRdb keeps only in-frame clonotypes and omits some of them. The repertoire consists of some 110,000 clones, with around nine tenths occurring once and the leading ten covering less than 2%. The sequenced sample was peripheral blood. The receptors were sampled from a human donor with active COVID-19. The donor label of this sample is uncertain. Each CDR3 is given with its conserved first and last residue. D genes are given only for firm matches. Clone sizes are given selectively: once, few, many, or a class where the clone is expanded.

D,size,V,J,CDR3,DNA
-,once,TRBV12-5,TRBJ2-2,CASGLASGRTDNTGELFF,TGTGCTAGTGGTTTGGCCTCTGGGCGTACTGATAACACCGGGGAGCTGTTTTTT
-,-,TRBV19,TRBJ1-3,CASSIEGPHRMSGNTIYF,TGTGCCAGTAGTATAGAAGGCCCTCACAGGATGTCTGGAAACACCATATATTTT
TRBD1,-,TRBV30,TRBJ1-1,CACRGQAGSTEAFF,TGTGCCTGCAGAGGACAGGCGGGGAGCACTGAAGCTTTCTTT
TRBD2,-,TRBV5-1,TRBJ2-2,CASSSRTSGGALGNTGELFF,TGCGCCAGCAGCTCCCGGACTAGCGGGGGGGCTTTGGGTAACACCGGGGAGCTGTTTTTT
-,-,TRBV7-2,TRBJ1-1,CASSPPIRGSTTEAFF,TGTGCCAGCAGCCCACCTATTCGGGGTTCGACGACTGAAGCTTTCTTT
-,-,TRBV18,TRBJ2-5,CASSPPRGQPRETQYF,TGTGCCAGCTCACCACCGAGAGGACAGCCTCGGGAGACCCAGTACTTC
-,-,TRBV10-2,TRBJ2-7,CASSDTSEQYF,TGCGCCAGCAGTGATACGAGCGAGCAGTACTTC
TRBD1,-,TRBV29-1,TRBJ2-7,CSVEDHKQGVGLEQYF,TGCAGCGTTGAAGATCATAAACAGGGGGTCGGGCTCGAGCAGTACTTC
TRBD1,-,TRBV19,TRBJ1-6,CASRGQGHSPLHF,TGTGCCAGTAGGGGACAGGGTCATTCACCCCTCCACTTT
-,-,TRBV6-5,TRBJ2-3,CASRAGALADTQYF,TGTGCCAGCAGGGCGGGGGCCCTCGCAGATACGCAGTATTTT
TRBD1,-,TRBV30,TRBJ1-2,CAWSRQGGYGYTF,TGTGCCTGGAGCCGACAGGGTGGCTATGGCTACACCTTC
-,-,TRBV7-2,TRBJ2-5,CASSLSPQETQYF,TGTGCCAGCAGCTTAAGCCCCCAAGAGACCCAGTACTTC
TRBD1,-,TRBV12-5,TRBJ1-4,CASGLGRRQGAANEKLFF,TGTGCTAGTGGTTTGGGACGAAGACAGGGGGCAGCTAATGAAAAACTGTTTTTT
TRBD1,-,TRBV2,TRBJ2-7,CASSVGGQPPYEQYF,TGTGCCAGCAGTGTAGGGGGCCAACCCCCCTACGAGCAGTACTTC
-,-,TRBV4-3,TRBJ2-3,CASSQVGGLGDTQYF,TGCGCCAGCAGCCAAGTCGGGGGGCTGGGAGATACGCAGTATTTT
TRBD1,once,TRBV5-5,TRBJ1-1,CASSFPGQAGGGTEAFF,TGTGCCAGCAGCTTCCCGGGACAGGCAGGAGGAGGTACTGAAGCTTTCTTT
TRBD1,-,TRBV27,TRBJ2-3,CASSSYRQGSTDTQYF,TGTGCCAGCAGCTCGTATCGACAGGGCAGCACAGATACGCAGTATTTT
TRBD1,-,TRBV5-4,TRBJ2-7,CASSLRAGQGREQYF,TGTGCCAGCAGCTTGAGAGCGGGACAGGGGCGCGAGCAGTACTTC
-,once,TRBV3-1/TRBV3-2,TRBJ2-3,CASSQRVRTSTDTQYF,TGTGCCAGCAGCCAACGCGTTCGGACTAGCACAGATACGCAGTATTTT
TRBD2,-,TRBV27,TRBJ2-1,CASRERGAWGNEQFF,TGTGCCAGCAGAGAGCGGGGGGCTTGGGGCAATGAGCAGTTCTTC
TRBD2,-,TRBV9,TRBJ2-1,CASSLSVGGVRNEQFF,TGTGCCAGCAGCCTTAGCGTGGGGGGGGTACGCAATGAGCAGTTCTTC
-,few,TRBV29-1,TRBJ1-1,CSVEDPGGGTEAFF,TGCAGCGTTGAAGATCCGGGGGGAGGCACTGAAGCTTTCTTT
-,-,TRBV6-1,TRBJ1-2,CASSESLNIYGYTF,TGTGCCAGCAGTGAGTCCCTAAATATCTATGGCTACACCTTC
-,-,TRBV28,TRBJ1-5,CASSEGGVNQPQHF,TGTGCCAGCAGTGAAGGTGGAGTCAATCAGCCCCAGCATTTT
TRBD2,-,TRBV3-1/TRBV3-2,TRBJ2-2,CASSPGLVPGELFF,TGTGCCAGCAGCCCGGGACTAGTTCCCGGGGAGCTGTTTTTT
-,-,TRBV20-1,TRBJ1-6,CSASRQGTSPLHF,TGCAGTGCTAGTCGGCAGGGTACCTCACCCCTCCACTTT
-,-,TRBV29-1,TRBJ2-1,CSVVEGGIGEQFF,TGCAGCGTTGTGGAGGGTGGGATTGGAGAGCAGTTCTTC
TRBD2,few,TRBV7-9,TRBJ2-7,CASSLGTSGGYEQYF,TGTGCCAGCAGCTTAGGTACTAGCGGGGGCTACGAGCAGTACTTC
-,-,TRBV6-1,TRBJ1-2,CASSEALSGIYGYTF,TGTGCCAGCAGTGAAGCGCTTTCAGGGATCTATGGCTACACCTTC
TRBD1,-,TRBV19,TRBJ1-1,CASSLGTENTEAFF,TGTGCCAGTAGTCTCGGGACAGAGAACACTGAAGCTTTCTTT
TRBD1,-,TRBV29-1,TRBJ1-2,CSVEDRGSNYGYTF,TGCAGCGTTGAAGACAGGGGGTCGAACTATGGCTACACCTTC
TRBD2,once,TRBV28,TRBJ2-1,CASSPLLAGGSDEQFF,TGTGCCAGCAGCCCCTTACTAGCGGGGGGTAGCGATGAGCAGTTCTTC
-,-,TRBV7-2,TRBJ1-1,CASSFDRWNTEAFF,TGTGCCAGCAGCTTTGACAGGTGGAACACTGAAGCTTTCTTT
-,-,TRBV7-2,TRBJ1-3,CASSGVTGSGGNTIYF,TGTGCCAGCAGCGGCGTTACAGGGAGCGGCGGAAACACCATATATTTT
TRBD1,-,TRBV5-6,TRBJ1-1,CASSLRLTGATGNTEAFF,TGTGCCAGCAGCCTCAGATTAACAGGGGCCACGGGAAACACTGAAGCTTTCTTT
-,-,TRBV7-2,TRBJ1-2,CASSLGRRGGDYGYTF,TGTGCCAGCAGCTTAGGGCGTAGGGGAGGGGACTATGGCTACACCTTC
-,once,TRBV7-2,TRBJ2-5,CASSLRGEVETQYF,TGTGCCAGCAGCTTAAGGGGCGAGGTGGAGACCCAGTACTTC
TRBD2,-,TRBV11-2,TRBJ2-7,CASSSGAPGLAPTYEQYF,TGTGCCAGCAGCTCCGGTGCCCCGGGACTAGCCCCAACCTACGAGCAGTACTTC
TRBD1,-,TRBV12-3/TRBV12-4,TRBJ1-2,CASRIEGAYGYTF,TGTGCCAGCAGGATCGAGGGGGCCTATGGCTACACCTTC
TRBD1,-,TRBV6-5,TRBJ1-2,CASRPTGYEGYTF,TGTGCCAGCAGACCGACAGGGTACGAGGGCTACACCTTC
-,-,TRBV9,TRBJ2-3,CASSRTDTQYF,TGTGCCAGCTCACGGACAGATACGCAGTATTTT
TRBD2,-,TRBV2,TRBJ2-3,CASSEAGGRGGTDTQYF,TGTGCCAGCAGTGAAGCCGGGGGACGGGGGGGCACAGATACGCAGTATTTT
TRBD1,-,TRBV2,TRBJ2-5,CASRTGQGAQETQYF,TGTGCCAGCAGGACGGGACAGGGGGCGCAGGAGACCCAGTACTTC
-,-,TRBV30,TRBJ2-2,CAWSERQGNTGELFF,TGTGCCTGGAGTGAGCGTCAGGGGAACACCGGGGAGCTGTTTTTT
-,-,TRBV15,TRBJ1-5,CATSRDNDINQPQHF,TGTGCCACCAGCAGAGATAATGACATCAATCAGCCCCAGCATTTT
TRBD1,-,TRBV7-2,TRBJ1-4,CASSPNRGPEKLFF,TGTGCCAGCAGCCCCAACAGGGGACCCGAAAAACTGTTTTTT
-,-,TRBV7-8,TRBJ2-5,CASSLGARGGQTQYF,TGTGCCAGCAGCTTAGGGGCCAGGGGCGGTCAGACCCAGTACTTC
TRBD2,-,TRBV19,TRBJ2-7,CASSNSGGSSYEQYF,TGTGCCAGTAGTAATAGCGGGGGGTCCTCCTACGAGCAGTACTTC
TRBD1,-,TRBV7-3,TRBJ2-1,CASSESGTGGNEQFF,TGTGCCAGCAGCGAGTCGGGGACAGGGGGAAATGAGCAGTTCTTC
TRBD1,once,TRBV9,TRBJ1-6,CASSATGQDNSPLHF,TGTGCCAGCAGTGCAACGGGACAGGATAATTCACCCCTCCACTTT